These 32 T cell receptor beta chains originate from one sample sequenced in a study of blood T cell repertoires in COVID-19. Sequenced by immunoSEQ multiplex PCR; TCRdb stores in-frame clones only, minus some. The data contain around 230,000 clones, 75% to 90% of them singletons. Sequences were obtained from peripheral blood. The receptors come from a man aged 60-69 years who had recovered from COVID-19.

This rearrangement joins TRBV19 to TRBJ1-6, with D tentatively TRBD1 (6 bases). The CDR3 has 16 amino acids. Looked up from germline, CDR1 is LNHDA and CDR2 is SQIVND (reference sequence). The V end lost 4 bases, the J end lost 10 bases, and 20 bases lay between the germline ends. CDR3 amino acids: CASSSDRIGNRSPLHF. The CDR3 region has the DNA TGTGCCAGTAGTAGCGACAGGATAGGGAATCGCTCACCCCTCCACTTT.

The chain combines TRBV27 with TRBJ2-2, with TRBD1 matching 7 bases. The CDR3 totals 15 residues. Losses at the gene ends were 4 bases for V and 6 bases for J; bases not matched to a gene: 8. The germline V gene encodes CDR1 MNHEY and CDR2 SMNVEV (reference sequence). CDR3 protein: CASSWGPGTAGELFF. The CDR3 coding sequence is TGTGCCAGCAGTTGGGGACCCGGGACAGCCGGGGAGCTGTTTTTT.

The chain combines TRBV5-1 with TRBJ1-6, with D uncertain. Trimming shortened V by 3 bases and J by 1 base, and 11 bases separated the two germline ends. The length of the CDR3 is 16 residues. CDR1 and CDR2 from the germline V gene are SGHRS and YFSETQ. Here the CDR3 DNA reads TGCGCCAGCAGCTCCATTTCGAGGTCCTATAATTCACCCCTCCACTTT. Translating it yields CASSSISRSYNSPLHF.

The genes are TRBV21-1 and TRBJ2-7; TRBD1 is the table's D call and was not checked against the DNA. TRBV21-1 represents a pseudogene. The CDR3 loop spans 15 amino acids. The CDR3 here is CASSKETGENYEQYF. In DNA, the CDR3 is TGTGCCAGCAGCAAAGAGACAGGGGAGAACTACGAGCAGTACTTC.

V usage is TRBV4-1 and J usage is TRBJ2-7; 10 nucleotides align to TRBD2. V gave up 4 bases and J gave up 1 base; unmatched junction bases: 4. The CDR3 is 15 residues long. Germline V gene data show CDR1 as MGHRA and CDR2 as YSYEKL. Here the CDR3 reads CASSPSSGGSYEQYF. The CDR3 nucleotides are TGCGCCAGCAGCCCCTCTAGCGGGGGATCCTACGAGCAGTACTTC.

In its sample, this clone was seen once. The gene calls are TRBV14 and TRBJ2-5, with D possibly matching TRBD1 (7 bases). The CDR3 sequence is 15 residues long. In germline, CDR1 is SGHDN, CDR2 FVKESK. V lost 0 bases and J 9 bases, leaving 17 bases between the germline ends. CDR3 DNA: TGTGCCAGCAGCCAAGAACGGGGGACAGTACAATCCCAGTACTTC. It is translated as CASSQERGTVQSQYF.

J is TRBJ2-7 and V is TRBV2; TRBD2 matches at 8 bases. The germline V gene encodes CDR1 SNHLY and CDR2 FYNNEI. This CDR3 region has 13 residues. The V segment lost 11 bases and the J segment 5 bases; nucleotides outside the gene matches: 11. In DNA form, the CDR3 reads TGTGCCGCTCGGGAGGGATGGATGAACGAGCAGTACGTC. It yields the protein CAAREGWMNEQYV.

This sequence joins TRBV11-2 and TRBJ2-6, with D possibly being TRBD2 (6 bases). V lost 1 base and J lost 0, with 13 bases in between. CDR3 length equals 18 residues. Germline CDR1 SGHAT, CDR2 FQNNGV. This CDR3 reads CASSLGQGRGSGANVLTF. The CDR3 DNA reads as TGTGCCAGCAGCTTAGGACAAGGGCGGGGCTCTGGGGCCAACGTCCTGACTTTC.

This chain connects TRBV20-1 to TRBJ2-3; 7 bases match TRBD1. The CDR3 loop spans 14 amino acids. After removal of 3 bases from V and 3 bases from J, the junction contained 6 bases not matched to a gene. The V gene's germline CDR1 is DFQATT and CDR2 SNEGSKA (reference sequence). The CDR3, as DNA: TGCAGTGCTAGTTTGCAGGGGGAGACAGATACGCAGTATTTT. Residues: CSASLQGETDTQYF.

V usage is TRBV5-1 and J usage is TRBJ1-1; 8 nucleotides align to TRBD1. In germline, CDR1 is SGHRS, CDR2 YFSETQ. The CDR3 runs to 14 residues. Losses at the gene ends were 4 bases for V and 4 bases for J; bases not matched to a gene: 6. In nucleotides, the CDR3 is TGCGCCAGCAGCCCGCAGGGGGCTACCACTGAAGCTTTCTTT. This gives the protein CASSPQGATTEAFF.

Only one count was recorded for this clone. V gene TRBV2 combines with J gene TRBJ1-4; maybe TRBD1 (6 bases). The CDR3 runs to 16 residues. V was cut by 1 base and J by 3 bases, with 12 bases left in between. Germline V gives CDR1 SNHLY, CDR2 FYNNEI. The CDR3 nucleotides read TGTGCCAGCAGTGAAGGCGGGGGCAAGGCTAATGAAAAACTGTTTTTT. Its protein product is CASSEGGGKANEKLFF.

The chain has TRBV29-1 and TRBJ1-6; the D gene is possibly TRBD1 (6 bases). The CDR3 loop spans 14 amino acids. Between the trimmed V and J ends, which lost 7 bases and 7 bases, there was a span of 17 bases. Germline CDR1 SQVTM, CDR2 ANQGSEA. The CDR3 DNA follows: TGCAGCGCTTACAGGGAACGGGGCAATTCACCCCTCCACTTT. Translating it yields CSAYRERGNSPLHF. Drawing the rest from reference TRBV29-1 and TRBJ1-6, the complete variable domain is SAVISQKPSRDICQRGTSLTIQCQVDSQVTMMFWYRQQPGQSLTLIATANQGSEATYESGFVIDKFPISRPNLTFSTLTVSNMSPEDSSIYLCSAYRERGNSPLHFGNGTRLTVT.

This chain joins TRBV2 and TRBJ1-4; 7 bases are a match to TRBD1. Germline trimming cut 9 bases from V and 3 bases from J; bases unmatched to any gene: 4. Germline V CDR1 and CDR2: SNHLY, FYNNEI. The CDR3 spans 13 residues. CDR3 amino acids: CARRQGANEKLFF. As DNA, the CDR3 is TGTGCCAGGAGACAGGGAGCTAATGAAAAACTGTTTTTT.

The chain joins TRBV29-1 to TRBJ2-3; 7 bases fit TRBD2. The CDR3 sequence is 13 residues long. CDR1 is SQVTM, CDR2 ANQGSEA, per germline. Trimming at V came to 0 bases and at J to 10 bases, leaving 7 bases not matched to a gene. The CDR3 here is CSVEEPWGGSQYF. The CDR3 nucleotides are TGCAGCGTTGAAGAACCTTGGGGGGGGTCGCAGTATTTT.

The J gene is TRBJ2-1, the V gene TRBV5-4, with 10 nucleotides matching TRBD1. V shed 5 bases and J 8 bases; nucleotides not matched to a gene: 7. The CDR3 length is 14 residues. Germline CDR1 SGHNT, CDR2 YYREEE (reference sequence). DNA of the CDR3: TGTGCCAGCAGAGACAGGGGGCGCATCCATGAGCAGTTCTTC. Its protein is CASRDRGRIHEQFF.

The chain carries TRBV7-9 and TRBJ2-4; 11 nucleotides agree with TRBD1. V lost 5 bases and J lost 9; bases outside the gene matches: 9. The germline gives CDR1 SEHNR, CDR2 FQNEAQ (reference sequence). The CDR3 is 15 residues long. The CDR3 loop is CASSHQGQGGGIQYF. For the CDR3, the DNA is TGTGCCAGCAGCCACCAGGGACAGGGGGGAGGCATTCAGTACTTC.

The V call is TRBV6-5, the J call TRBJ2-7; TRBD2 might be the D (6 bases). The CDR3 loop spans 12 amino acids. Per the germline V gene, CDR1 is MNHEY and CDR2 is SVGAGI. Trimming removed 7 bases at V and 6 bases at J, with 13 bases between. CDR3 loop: CASTIDGGEQYF. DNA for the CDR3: TGTGCCAGCACTATCGACGGGGGCGAGCAGTACTTC.

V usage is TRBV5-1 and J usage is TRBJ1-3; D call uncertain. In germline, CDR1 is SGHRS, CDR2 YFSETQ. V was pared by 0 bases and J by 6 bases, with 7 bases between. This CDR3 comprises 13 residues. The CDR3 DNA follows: TGCGCCAGCAGCTTGGGTAGCGAAAACACCATATATTTT. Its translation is CASSLGSENTIYF.

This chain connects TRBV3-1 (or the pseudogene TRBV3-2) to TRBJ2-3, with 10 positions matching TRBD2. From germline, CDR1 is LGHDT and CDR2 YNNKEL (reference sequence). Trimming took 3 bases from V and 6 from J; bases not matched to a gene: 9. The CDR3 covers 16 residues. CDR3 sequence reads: CASSQSTLAGTDTQYF. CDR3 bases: TGTGCCAGCAGCCAGTCTACACTAGCGGGAACCGATACGCAGTATTTT.

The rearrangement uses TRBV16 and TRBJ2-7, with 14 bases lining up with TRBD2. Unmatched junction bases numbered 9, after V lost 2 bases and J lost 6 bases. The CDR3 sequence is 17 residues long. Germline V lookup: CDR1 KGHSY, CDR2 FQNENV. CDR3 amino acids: CASSQPGLAGADGEQYF. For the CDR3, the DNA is TGTGCCAGCAGCCAACCGGGACTAGCGGGAGCAGATGGCGAGCAGTACTTC.

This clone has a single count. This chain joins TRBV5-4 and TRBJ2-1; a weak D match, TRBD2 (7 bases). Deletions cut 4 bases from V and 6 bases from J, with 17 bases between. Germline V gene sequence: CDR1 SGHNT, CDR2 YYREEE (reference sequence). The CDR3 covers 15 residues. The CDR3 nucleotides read TGTGCCAGCAGCAGGGGGGGGGACCAATCCAATGAGCAGTTCTTC. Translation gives CASSRGGDQSNEQFF.

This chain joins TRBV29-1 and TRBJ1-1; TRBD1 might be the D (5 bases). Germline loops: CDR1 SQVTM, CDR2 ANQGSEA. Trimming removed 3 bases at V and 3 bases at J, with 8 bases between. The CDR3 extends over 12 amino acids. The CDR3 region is CSVDWGDTEAFF. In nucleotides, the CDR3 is TGCAGCGTTGATTGGGGGGACACTGAAGCTTTCTTT. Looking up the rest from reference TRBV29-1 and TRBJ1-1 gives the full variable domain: SAVISQKPSRDICQRGTSLTIQCQVDSQVTMMFWYRQQPGQSLTLIATANQGSEATYESGFVIDKFPISRPNLTFSTLTVSNMSPEDSSIYLCSVDWGDTEAFFGQGTRLTVV.

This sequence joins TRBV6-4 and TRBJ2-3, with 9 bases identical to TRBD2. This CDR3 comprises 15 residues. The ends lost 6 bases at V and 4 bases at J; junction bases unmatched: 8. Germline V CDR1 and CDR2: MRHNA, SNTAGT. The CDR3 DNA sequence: TGTGCCAGCAGCCGCAACGGACTAGCGCCAGATACGCAGTATTTT. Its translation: CASSRNGLAPDTQYF.

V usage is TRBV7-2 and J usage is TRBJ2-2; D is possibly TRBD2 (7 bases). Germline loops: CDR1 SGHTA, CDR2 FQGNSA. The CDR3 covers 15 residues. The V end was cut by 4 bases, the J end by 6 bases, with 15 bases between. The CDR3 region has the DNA TGTGCCAGCAGCTACCGGGGGGAGGGGGCCGGGGAGCTGTTTTTT. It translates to CASSYRGEGAGELFF. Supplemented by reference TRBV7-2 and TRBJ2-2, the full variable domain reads GAGVSQSPSNKVTEKGKDVELRCDPISGHTALYWYRQSLGQGLEFLIYFQGNSAPDKSGLPSDRFSAERTGGSVSTLTIQRTQQEDSAVYLCASSYRGEGAGELFFGEGSRLTVL.

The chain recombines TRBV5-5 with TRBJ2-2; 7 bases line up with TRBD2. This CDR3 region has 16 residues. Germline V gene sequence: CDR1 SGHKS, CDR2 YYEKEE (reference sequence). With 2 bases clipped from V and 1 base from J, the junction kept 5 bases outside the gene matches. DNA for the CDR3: TGTGCCAGCAGCTTCCTGGCGGGGGAGAACACCGGGGAGCTGTTTTTT. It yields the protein CASSFLAGENTGELFF.

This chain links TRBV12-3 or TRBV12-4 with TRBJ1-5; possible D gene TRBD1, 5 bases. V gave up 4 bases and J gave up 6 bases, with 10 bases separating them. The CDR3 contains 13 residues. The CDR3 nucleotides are TGTGCCAGCAGTTCGACAGCGGGTCAGCCCCAGCATTTT. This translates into CASSSTAGQPQHF.

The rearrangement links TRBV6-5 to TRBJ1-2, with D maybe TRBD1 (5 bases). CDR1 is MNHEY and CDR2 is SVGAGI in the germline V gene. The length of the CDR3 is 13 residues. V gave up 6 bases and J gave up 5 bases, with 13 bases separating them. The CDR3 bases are TGTGCCAGCAGCACCGACAGCGAGTATGGCTACACCTTC. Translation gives CASSTDSEYGYTF.

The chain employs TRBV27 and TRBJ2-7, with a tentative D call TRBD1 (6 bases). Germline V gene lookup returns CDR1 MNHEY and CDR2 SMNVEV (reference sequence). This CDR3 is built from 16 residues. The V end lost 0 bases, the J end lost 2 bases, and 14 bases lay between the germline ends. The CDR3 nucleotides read TGTGCCAGCAGTTTATCCCCAGGGACATTACCCTACGAGCAGTACTTC. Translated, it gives CASSLSPGTLPYEQYF.

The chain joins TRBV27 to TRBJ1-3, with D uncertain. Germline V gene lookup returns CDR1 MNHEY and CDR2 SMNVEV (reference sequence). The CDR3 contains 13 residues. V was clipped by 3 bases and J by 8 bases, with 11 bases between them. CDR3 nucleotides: TGTGCCAGCAGTTTTTCTCCCCGGGACACCATATATTTT. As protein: CASSFSPRDTIYF.

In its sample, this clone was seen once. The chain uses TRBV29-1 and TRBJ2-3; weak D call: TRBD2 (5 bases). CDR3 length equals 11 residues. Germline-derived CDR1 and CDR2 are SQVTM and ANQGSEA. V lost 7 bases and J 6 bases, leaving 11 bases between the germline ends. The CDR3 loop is CSASPLDTQYF. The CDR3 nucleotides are TGCAGCGCTAGCCCCCTGGATACGCAGTATTTT.

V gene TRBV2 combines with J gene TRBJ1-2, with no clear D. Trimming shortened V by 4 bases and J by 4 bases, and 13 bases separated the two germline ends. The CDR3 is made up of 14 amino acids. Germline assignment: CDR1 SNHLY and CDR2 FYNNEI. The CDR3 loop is CASSVTGESYGYTF. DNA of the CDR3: TGTGCCAGCAGTGTAACCGGGGAAAGCTATGGCTACACCTTC.

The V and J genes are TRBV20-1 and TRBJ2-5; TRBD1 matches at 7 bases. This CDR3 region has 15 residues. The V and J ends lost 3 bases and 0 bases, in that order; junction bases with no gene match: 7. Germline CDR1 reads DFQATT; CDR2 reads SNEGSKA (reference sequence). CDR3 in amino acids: CSASLGTAYQETQYF. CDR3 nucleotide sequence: TGCAGTGCTAGTTTGGGGACAGCGTACCAAGAGACCCAGTACTTC.